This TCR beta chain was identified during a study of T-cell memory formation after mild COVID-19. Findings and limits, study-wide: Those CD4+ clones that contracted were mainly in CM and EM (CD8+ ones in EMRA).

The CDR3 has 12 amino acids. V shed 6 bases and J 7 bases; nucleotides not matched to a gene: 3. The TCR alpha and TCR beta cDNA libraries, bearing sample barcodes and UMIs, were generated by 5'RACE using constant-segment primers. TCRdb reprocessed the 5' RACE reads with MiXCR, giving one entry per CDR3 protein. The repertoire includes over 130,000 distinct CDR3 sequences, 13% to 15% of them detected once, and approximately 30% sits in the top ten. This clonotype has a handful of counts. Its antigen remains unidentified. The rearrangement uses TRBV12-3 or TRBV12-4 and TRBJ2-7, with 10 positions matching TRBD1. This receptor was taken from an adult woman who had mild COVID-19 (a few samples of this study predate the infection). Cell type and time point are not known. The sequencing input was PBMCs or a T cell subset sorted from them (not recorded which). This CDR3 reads CASRTGGREQYF. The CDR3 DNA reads TGTGCCAGCAGGACAGGGGGCAGGGAGCAGTACTTC.